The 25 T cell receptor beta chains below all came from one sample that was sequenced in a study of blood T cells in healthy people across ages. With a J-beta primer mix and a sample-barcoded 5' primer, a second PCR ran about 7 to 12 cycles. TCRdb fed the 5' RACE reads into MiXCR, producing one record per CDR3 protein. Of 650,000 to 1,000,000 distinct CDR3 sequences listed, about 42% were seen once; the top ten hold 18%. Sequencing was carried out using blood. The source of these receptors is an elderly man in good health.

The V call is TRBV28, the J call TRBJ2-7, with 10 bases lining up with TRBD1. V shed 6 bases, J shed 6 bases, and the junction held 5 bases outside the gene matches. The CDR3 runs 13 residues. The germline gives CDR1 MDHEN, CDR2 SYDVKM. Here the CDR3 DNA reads TGTGCCAGCAGGAAAGACAGGGGGCGCGAGCAGTACTTC. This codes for CASRKDRGREQYF. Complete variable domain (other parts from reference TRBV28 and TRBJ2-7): DVKVTQSSRYLVKRTGEKVFLECVQDMDHENMFWYRQDPGLGLRLIYFSYDVKMKEKGDIPEGYSVSREKKERFSLILESASTNQTSMYLCASRKDRGREQYFGPGTRLTVT.

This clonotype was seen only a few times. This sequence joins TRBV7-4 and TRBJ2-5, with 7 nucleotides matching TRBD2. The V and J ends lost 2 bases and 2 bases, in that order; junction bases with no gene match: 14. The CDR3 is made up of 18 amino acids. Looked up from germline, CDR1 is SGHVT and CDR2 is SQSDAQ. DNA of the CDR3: TGTGCCAGCAGCTTAAATCCCCCGGGTCTAGCGGCTCAAGAGACCCAGTACTTC. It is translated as CASSLNPPGLAAQETQYF.

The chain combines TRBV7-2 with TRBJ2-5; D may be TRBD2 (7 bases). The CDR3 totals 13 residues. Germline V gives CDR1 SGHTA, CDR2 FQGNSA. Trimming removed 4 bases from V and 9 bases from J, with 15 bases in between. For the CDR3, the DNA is TGTGCCAGCAGCTCGAGGAGGGAGGGGGCCCAGTACTTC. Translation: CASSSRREGAQYF.

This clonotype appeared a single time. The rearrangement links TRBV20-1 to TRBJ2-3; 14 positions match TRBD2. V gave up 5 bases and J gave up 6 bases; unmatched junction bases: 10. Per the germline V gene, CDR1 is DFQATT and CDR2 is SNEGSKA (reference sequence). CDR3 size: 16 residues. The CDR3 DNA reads TGCAGTGCTGCTCCGGGACTAGCGGGAGTTGAGGATACGCAGTATTTT. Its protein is CSAAPGLAGVEDTQYF.

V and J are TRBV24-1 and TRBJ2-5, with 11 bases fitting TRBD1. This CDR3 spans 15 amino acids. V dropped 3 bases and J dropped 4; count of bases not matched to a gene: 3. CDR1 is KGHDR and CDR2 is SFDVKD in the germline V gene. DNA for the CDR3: TGTGCCACCAGTGATGGGACAGGGGGACGAGAGACCCAGTACTTC. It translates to CATSDGTGGRETQYF.

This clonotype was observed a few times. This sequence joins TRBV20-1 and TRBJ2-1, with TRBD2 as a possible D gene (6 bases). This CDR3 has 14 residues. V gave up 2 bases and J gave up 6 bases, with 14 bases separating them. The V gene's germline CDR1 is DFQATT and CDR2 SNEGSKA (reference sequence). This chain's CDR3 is CSARPVGSVNEQFF. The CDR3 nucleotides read TGCAGTGCTAGACCCGTCGGGAGTGTCAATGAGCAGTTCTTC.

CDR3 nucleotides: TGTGCCAGCAGCGTAGGACTAGCGGGAGTCCTCTCCTACAATGAGCAGTTCTTC. Its translation: CASSVGLAGVLSYNEQFF. The V gene is TRBV9, the J gene TRBJ2-1; 12 positions agree with TRBD2. The V and J ends lost 0 bases and 0 bases, in that order; junction bases with no gene match: 4. Germline-derived CDR1 and CDR2 are SGDLS and YYNGEE. The CDR3 contains 18 residues.

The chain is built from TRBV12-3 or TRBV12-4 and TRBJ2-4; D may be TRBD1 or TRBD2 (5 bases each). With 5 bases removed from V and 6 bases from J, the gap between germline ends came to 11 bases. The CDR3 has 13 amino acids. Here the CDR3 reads CASSTGRLNIQYF. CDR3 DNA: TGTGCCAGCAGTACGGGGCGATTAAACATTCAGTACTTC.

DNA for the CDR3: TGTGCCAGCAGCGGAGGGACTAGCGGGGACACAGATACGCAGTATTTT. Its translation is CASSGGTSGDTDTQYF. The gene calls are TRBV7-6 and TRBJ2-3; 13 bases line up with TRBD2. Germline V gene sequence: CDR1 SGHVS, CDR2 FNYEAQ. V shed 5 bases and J 2 bases; nucleotides not matched to a gene: 4. The CDR3 loop spans 16 amino acids.

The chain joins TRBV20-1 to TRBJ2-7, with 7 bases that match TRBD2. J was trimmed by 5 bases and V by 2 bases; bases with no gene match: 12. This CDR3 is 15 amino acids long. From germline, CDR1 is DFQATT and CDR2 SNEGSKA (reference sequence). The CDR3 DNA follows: TGCAGTGCTAGACTCTGGGGCGGGAGAAACGACGAGCAGTACTTC. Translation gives CSARLWGGRNDEQYF.

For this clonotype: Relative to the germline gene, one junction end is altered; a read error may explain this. The CDR3 spells CAGSLLEFGEQFF. The CDR3 bases are TGTGCCGGCAGTTTGCTAGAGTTTGGTGAGCAGTTCTTC. The gene calls are TRBV27 and TRBJ2-1, with unresolved D. Germline assignment: CDR1 MNHEY and CDR2 SMNVEV (reference sequence). This CDR3 is 13 amino acids long.

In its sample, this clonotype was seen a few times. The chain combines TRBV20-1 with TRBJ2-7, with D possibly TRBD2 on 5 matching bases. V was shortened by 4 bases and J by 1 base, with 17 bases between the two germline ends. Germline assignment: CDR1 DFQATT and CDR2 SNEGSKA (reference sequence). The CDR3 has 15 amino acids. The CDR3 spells CSATSPGLTSYEQYF. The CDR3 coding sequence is TGCAGTGCTACTAGTCCAGGACTCACTTCCTACGAGCAGTACTTC.

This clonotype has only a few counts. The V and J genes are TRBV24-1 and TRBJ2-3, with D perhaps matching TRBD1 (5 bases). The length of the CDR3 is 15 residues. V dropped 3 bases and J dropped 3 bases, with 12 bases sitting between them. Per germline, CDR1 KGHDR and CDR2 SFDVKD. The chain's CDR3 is CATSDPLRTTDTQYF. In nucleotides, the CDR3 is TGTGCCACCAGTGATCCCCTGAGGACAACAGATACGCAGTATTTT.

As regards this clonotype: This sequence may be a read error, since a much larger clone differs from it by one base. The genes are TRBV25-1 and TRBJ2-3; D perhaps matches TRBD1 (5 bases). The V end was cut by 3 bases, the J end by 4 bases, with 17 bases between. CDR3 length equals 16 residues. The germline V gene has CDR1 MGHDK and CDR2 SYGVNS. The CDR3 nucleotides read TGTGCCAGCAGTGAGCCGTCAGGGCCGGCCCCAGATACGCAGTATTTT. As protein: CASSEPSGPAPDTQYF. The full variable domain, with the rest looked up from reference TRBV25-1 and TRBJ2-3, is EADIYQTPRYLVIGTGKKITLECSQTMGHDKMYWYQQDPGMELHLIHYSYGVNSTEKGDLSSESTVSRIRTEHFPLTLESARPSHTSQYLCASSEPSGPAPDTQYFGPGTRLTVL.

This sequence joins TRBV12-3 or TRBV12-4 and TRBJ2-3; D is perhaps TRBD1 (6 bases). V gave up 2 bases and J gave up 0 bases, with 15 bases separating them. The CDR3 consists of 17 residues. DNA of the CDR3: TGTGCCAGCAGTTTATCCGGGACACCGAGAAGCACAGATACGCAGTATTTT. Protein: CASSLSGTPRSTDTQYF.

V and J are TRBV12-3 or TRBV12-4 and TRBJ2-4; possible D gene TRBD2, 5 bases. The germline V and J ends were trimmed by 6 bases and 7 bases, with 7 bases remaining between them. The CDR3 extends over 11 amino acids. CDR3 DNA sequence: TGTGCCAGCAGCGGGAATAACATTCAGTACTTC. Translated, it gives CASSGNNIQYF.

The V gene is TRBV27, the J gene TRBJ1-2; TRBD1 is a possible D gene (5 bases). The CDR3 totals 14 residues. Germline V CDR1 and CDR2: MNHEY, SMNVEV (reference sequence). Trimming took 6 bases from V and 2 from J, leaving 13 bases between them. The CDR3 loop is CASSPGGVNYGYTF. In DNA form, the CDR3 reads TGTGCCAGCAGCCCCGGGGGGGTCAACTATGGCTACACCTTC.

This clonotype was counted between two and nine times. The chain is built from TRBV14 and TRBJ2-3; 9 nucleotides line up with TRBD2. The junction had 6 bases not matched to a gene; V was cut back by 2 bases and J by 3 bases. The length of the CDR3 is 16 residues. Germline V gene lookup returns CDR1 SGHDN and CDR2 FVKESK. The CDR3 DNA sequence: TGTGCCAGCAGCCAAAGAATAGCGGGAGAAACAGATACGCAGTATTTT. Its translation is CASSQRIAGETDTQYF.

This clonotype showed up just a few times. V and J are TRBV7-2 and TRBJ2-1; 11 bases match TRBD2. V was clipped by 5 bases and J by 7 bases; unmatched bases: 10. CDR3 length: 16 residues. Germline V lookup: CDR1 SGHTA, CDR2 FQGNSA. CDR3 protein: CASSQEASGRMNEQFF. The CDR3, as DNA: TGTGCCAGCAGCCAAGAGGCTAGCGGGAGGATGAATGAGCAGTTCTTC.

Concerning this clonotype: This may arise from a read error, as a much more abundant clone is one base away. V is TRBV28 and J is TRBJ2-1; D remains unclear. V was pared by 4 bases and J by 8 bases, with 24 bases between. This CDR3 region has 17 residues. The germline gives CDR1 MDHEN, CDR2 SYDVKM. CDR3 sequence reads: CASSYRLRRRSAHEQFF. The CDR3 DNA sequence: TGTGCCAGCAGTTACCGCCTGCGACGGCGATCGGCCCATGAGCAGTTCTTC.

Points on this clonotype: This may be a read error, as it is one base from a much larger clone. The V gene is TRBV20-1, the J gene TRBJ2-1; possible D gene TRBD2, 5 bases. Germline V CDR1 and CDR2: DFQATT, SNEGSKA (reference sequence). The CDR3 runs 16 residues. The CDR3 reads CSTRDRRANPRNEQFF. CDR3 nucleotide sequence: TGCAGTACTAGAGATCGTCGAGCCAATCCACGGAATGAGCAGTTCTTC.

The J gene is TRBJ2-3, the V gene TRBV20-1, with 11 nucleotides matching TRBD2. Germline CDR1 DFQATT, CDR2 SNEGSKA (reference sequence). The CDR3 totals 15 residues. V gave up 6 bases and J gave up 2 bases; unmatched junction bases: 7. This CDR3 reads CSAAPSGRTTDTQYF. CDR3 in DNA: TGCAGTGCCGCCCCTAGCGGGAGGACCACAGATACGCAGTATTTT.

This chain's CDR3 is CASSQGQGMPQHF. The CDR3 bases are TGTGCCAGCAGTCAAGGACAGGGGATGCCCCAGCATTTT. The chain employs TRBV2 and TRBJ1-5; 9 bases fit TRBD1. The CDR3 length is 13 residues. Germline values: CDR1 SNHLY, CDR2 FYNNEI. The V gene end was trimmed by 5 bases and the J gene end by 9 bases; junction bases not matched to a gene: 5. Together with reference TRBV2 and TRBJ1-5, the CDR3 gives the full variable domain: EPEVTQTPSHQVTQMGQEVILRCVPISNHLYFYWYRQILGQKVEFLVSFYNNEISEKSEIFDDQFSVERPDGSNFTLKIRSTKLEDSAMYFCASSQGQGMPQHFGDGTRLSIL.

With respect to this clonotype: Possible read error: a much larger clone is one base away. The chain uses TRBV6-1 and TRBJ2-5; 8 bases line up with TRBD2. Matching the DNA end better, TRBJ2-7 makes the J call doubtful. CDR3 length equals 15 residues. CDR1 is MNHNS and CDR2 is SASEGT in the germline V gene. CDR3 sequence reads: CASSEAAGGVDEQYF. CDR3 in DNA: TGTGCCAGCAGTGAAGCCGCGGGAGGAGTCGACGAGCAGTACTTC.

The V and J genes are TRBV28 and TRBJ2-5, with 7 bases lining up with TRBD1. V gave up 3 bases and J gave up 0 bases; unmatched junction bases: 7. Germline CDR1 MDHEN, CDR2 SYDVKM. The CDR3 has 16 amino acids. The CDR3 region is CASSLYDRANQETQYF. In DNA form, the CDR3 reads TGTGCCAGCAGTTTGTACGACAGGGCCAACCAAGAGACCCAGTACTTC.